The 30 T cell receptor beta chains in this list originate from one sample, sequenced in a study of technical replicates of blood from a handful of donors. The table came from immunoSEQ multiplex PCR; TCRdb's copy has only in-frame clones and leaves some out. The sample has approximately 76,000 clones, 80% to 90% seen once. The sample taken for sequencing was PBMCs. The receptors shown here come from a human donor in good health. Some clones in this sample may be carry-over from other donors' samples.

The rearrangement links TRBV11-3 to TRBJ2-1, with 7 nucleotides matching TRBD2. With V trimmed by 3 bases and J by 7 bases, 9 bases remained unmatched. Germline CDR1 reads SGHNT; CDR2 reads YENEEA. The CDR3 sequence is 15 residues long. DNA of the CDR3: TGTGCCAGCAGCTTCGGCGGGAGTAATAGGAATGAGCAGTTCTTC. The encoded protein is CASSFGGSNRNEQFF. Full variable domain (missing parts from reference TRBV11-3 and TRBJ2-1): EAGVVQSPRYKIIEKKQPVAFWCNPISGHNTLYWYLQNLGQGPELLIRYENEEAVDDSQLPKDRFSAERLKGVDSTLKIQPAELGDSAVYLCASSFGGSNRNEQFFGPGTRLTVL.

The rearrangement joins TRBV30 to TRBJ2-7, with 8 bases identical to TRBD2. This CDR3 has 13 residues. CDR1 GTSNPN and CDR2 SVGIG come from the germline V gene (reference sequence). The V gene end was trimmed by 2 bases and the J gene end by 3 bases; junction bases not matched to a gene: 3. CDR3 in amino acids: CAWSPGTSYEQYF. CDR3 nucleotide sequence: TGTGCCTGGAGTCCCGGGACTAGCTACGAGCAGTACTTC.

The gene calls are TRBV11-2 and TRBJ2-7; tentative D call: TRBD1 (5 bases). CDR3 size: 13 residues. V was pared by 5 bases and J by 2 bases, with 10 bases between. Germline CDR1 SGHAT, CDR2 FQNNGV. CDR3 sequence reads: CASSVHRTYEQYF. CDR3 nucleotides: TGTGCCAGCAGCGTCCACAGGACCTACGAGCAGTACTTC.

This rearrangement joins TRBV5-1 to TRBJ2-7; D may be TRBD1 (6 bases). The CDR3 spans 16 residues. Trimming removed 3 bases at V and 2 bases at J, with 18 bases between. Germline V lookup: CDR1 SGHRS, CDR2 YFSETQ. CDR3 amino acids: CASSSLRSGTTYEQYF. CDR3 DNA sequence: TGCGCCAGCAGCTCACTAAGATCCGGGACAACCTACGAGCAGTACTTC.

The chain uses TRBV6-6 and TRBJ1-5, with TRBD1 identical over 10 bases. Trimming removed 10 bases from V and 6 bases from J; junction bases left unmatched: 3. The CDR3 covers 12 residues. CDR1 MNHNY and CDR2 SVGAGI come from the germline V gene (reference sequence). The CDR3 reads CAIGQGGQPQHF. The CDR3 nucleotides are TGTGCCATAGGACAGGGGGGTCAGCCCCAGCATTTT.

This chain joins TRBV11-2 and TRBJ2-5; TRBD2 matches at 8 bases. The length of the CDR3 is 17 residues. Germline values: CDR1 SGHAT, CDR2 FQNNGV. V lost 0 bases to trimming and J lost 5 bases; unmatched junction nucleotides: 11. The CDR3: CASSLDQGREAEETQYF. The CDR3 DNA reads as TGTGCCAGCAGCTTAGATCAAGGGCGGGAGGCGGAGGAGACCCAGTACTTC.

V and J are TRBV5-1 and TRBJ1-2; D gene unclear. CDR1 SGHRS and CDR2 YFSETQ come from the germline V gene. The ends were cut back, 4 bases at V and 8 bases at J, with 15 bases in the middle. The CDR3 contains 13 residues. CDR3 nucleotides: TGCGCCAGCAGCATTGGACTGCCTTTAGGCTACACCTTC. It is translated as CASSIGLPLGYTF.

This clone is judged medium-sized. The rearrangement links TRBV7-9 to TRBJ1-6; the D gene is possibly TRBD1 (6 bases). CDR3 length: 15 residues. Germline V gives CDR1 SEHNR, CDR2 FQNEAQ (reference sequence). V was shortened by 4 bases and J by 6 bases, with 13 bases between the two germline ends. For the CDR3, the DNA is TGTGCCAGCAGCTCCGCAGGGGAATTTAATTCACCCCTCCACTTT. It specifies CASSSAGEFNSPLHF.

The chain combines TRBV19 with TRBJ1-4; tentative D call: TRBD1 (6 bases). The CDR3 consists of 14 residues. Germline values: CDR1 LNHDA, CDR2 SQIVND (reference sequence). Trimming took 4 bases from V and 3 from J, leaving 9 bases between them. The CDR3 nucleotides read TGTGCCAGTAGTAACAGGGATGCTAATGAAAAACTGTTTTTT. Amino acid sequence: CASSNRDANEKLFF.

Only a few counts were recorded for this clone. The rearrangement uses TRBV6-5 and TRBJ2-5; unclear D gene. The CDR3 totals 11 residues. The ends were cut back, 6 bases at V and 12 bases at J, with 14 bases in the middle. Germline V lookup: CDR1 MNHEY, CDR2 SVGAGI. CDR3 nucleotide sequence: TGTGCCAGCAGGGCCCGGAAGCAGGAGTACTTC. As protein: CASRARKQEYF.

The gene calls are TRBV11-3 and TRBJ2-1, with D possibly matching TRBD1 (6 bases). This CDR3 contains 15 residues. V was cut by 4 bases and J by 2 bases, with 12 bases left in between. Germline V lookup: CDR1 SGHNT, CDR2 YENEEA. The chain's CDR3 is CASSSRQAPYNEQFF. CDR3 DNA: TGTGCCAGCAGCTCCAGACAGGCCCCCTACAATGAGCAGTTCTTC.

The chain recombines TRBV4-3 with TRBJ2-7, with 9 bases lining up with TRBD2. V lost 0 bases, J lost 5 bases, and 8 bases stayed unmatched. Germline V gives CDR1 LGHNA, CDR2 YSLEER. The CDR3 runs 16 residues. CDR3 nucleotides: TGCGCCAGCAGCCAAGATAGGCGGGGGGGCTTCAACGAGCAGTACTTC. Protein: CASSQDRRGGFNEQYF.

A few counts support this clone. V gene TRBV6-5 combines with J gene TRBJ1-2; D possibly corresponds to TRBD1 (5 bases). Between the trimmed V and J ends, which lost 10 bases and 5 bases, there was a span of 11 bases. The germline V gene has CDR1 MNHEY and CDR2 SVGAGI. The CDR3 contains 11 residues. The CDR3 DNA follows: TGTGCCACCACCGACAGATATGGCTACACCTTC. It specifies CATTDRYGYTF.

The chain recombines TRBV5-1 with TRBJ1-1, with 7 bases lining up with TRBD1. The junction had 7 bases not matched to a gene; V was cut back by 3 bases and J by 2 bases. The CDR3 length is 15 residues. The germline CDR1 and CDR2 sequences are SGHRS and YFSETQ. The CDR3 nucleotides are TGCGCCAGCAGCTCCCGACAGGGTAGAAACACTGAAGCTTTCTTT. It encodes CASSSRQGRNTEAFF.

The chain combines TRBV10-3 with TRBJ2-5, with 15 bases that match TRBD2. V lost 4 bases to trimming and J lost 2 bases; unmatched junction nucleotides: 2. This CDR3 has 16 residues. Germline values: CDR1 ENHRY, CDR2 SYGVKD. CDR3: CAISGGLAGGQETQYF. The CDR3 nucleotides read TGTGCCATCAGTGGGGGACTAGCGGGAGGTCAAGAGACCCAGTACTTC.

CDR3 in amino acids: CAISSREDTEAFF. The CDR3 coding sequence is TGTGCCATCAGTTCTCGGGAGGACACTGAAGCTTTCTTT. The rearrangement joins TRBV10-3 to TRBJ1-1; unclear D gene. The V and J ends lost 5 bases and 3 bases respectively, with 10 bases between them. The CDR3 runs to 13 residues. The germline gives CDR1 ENHRY, CDR2 SYGVKD.

The chain uses TRBV27 and TRBJ1-5, with D tentatively TRBD1 (5 bases). The CDR3 has 14 amino acids. Trimming cost V 6 bases and J 4 bases, with 13 bases left between them. Germline CDR1 reads MNHEY; CDR2 reads SMNVEV (reference sequence). CDR3 protein: CASSPGQRNQPQHF. CDR3 in DNA: TGTGCCAGCAGCCCCGGACAACGGAATCAGCCCCAGCATTTT.

The chain employs TRBV7-9 and TRBJ2-7; the D gene is possibly TRBD1 (6 bases). V was pared by 7 bases and J by 5 bases, with 12 bases between. Germline V gene lookup returns CDR1 SEHNR and CDR2 FQNEAQ (reference sequence). The CDR3 length is 12 residues. CDR3 amino acids: CASTDRSHEQYF. DNA of the CDR3: TGTGCCAGCACCGACAGGTCCCACGAGCAGTACTTC.

J is TRBJ2-1 and V is TRBV2; D gene unclear. In germline, CDR1 is SNHLY, CDR2 FYNNEI. This CDR3 contains 12 residues. Trimming shortened V by 3 bases and J by 10 bases, and 10 bases separated the two germline ends. The CDR3 DNA follows: TGTGCCAGCAGTGACCTGGCGCGGGAGCAGTTCTTC. Amino acid sequence: CASSDLAREQFF.

The chain recombines TRBV2 with TRBJ2-2; 8 nucleotides agree with TRBD1. The CDR3 sequence is 14 residues long. The germline V gene encodes CDR1 SNHLY and CDR2 FYNNEI. With V trimmed by 7 bases and J by 1 base, 2 bases remained unmatched. The CDR3 reads CASKGTGNTGELFF. CDR3 nucleotide sequence: TGTGCCAGCAAGGGGACAGGGAACACCGGGGAGCTGTTTTTT.

The rearrangement joins TRBV7-2 to TRBJ2-1; 9 nucleotides align to TRBD2. The germline gives CDR1 SGHTA, CDR2 FQGNSA. This CDR3 has 15 residues. Losses at the gene ends were 3 bases for V and 7 bases for J; bases not matched to a gene: 7. In nucleotides, the CDR3 is TGTGCCAGCAGCTTCGAACGCGGGAGGGCGAATGAGCAGTTCTTC. This translates into CASSFERGRANEQFF. The full variable domain, completed using reference TRBV7-2 and TRBJ2-1, is GAGVSQSPSNKVTEKGKDVELRCDPISGHTALYWYRQSLGQGLEFLIYFQGNSAPDKSGLPSDRFSAERTGGSVSTLTIQRTQQEDSAVYLCASSFERGRANEQFFGPGTRLTVL.

This clone came up a few times. V gene TRBV5-4 combines with J gene TRBJ2-7; D may be TRBD1 (6 bases). From germline, CDR1 is SGHNT and CDR2 YYREEE (reference sequence). Trimming cost V 0 bases and J 1 base, with 11 bases left between them. This CDR3 has 15 amino acids. This CDR3 reads CASSLEGHGSYEQYF. CDR3 in DNA: TGTGCCAGCAGCTTGGAGGGACACGGGTCCTACGAGCAGTACTTC.

V usage is TRBV5-4 and J usage is TRBJ2-3; 10 nucleotides match TRBD2. CDR3 length: 16 residues. The ends lost 5 bases at V and 1 base at J; junction bases unmatched: 7. The germline CDR1 and CDR2 sequences are SGHNT and YYREEE (reference sequence). CDR3 loop: CASRADSGGRTDTQYF. As DNA, the CDR3 is TGTGCCAGCAGGGCCGATAGCGGGGGGCGCACAGATACGCAGTATTTT.

The genes are TRBV11-2 and TRBJ2-3, with D perhaps TRBD1 (7 bases). The length of the CDR3 is 14 residues. The V end lost 6 bases, the J end lost 4 bases, and 14 bases lay between the germline ends. Per the germline V gene, CDR1 is SGHAT and CDR2 is FQNNGV. In nucleotides, the CDR3 is TGTGCCAGCAGTGGGGGGACAGCGCCAGATACGCAGTATTTT. It encodes CASSGGTAPDTQYF.

For the CDR3, the DNA is TGCGCCAGCAGCTTGGACCCACAGGGCTACGAGCAGTACTTC. Translated: CASSLDPQGYEQYF. This sequence joins TRBV5-1 and TRBJ2-5, with D possibly TRBD1 on 6 matching bases. The J call may be mistaken, given a closer DNA end match to TRBJ2-7. The CDR3 runs 14 residues. The germline gives CDR1 SGHRS, CDR2 YFSETQ.

This sequence joins TRBV7-2 and TRBJ2-5; tentative D call: TRBD2 (7 bases). Trimming left V 3 bases short and J 7 bases short, with 18 bases between. Germline V gives CDR1 SGHTA, CDR2 FQGNSA. The CDR3 loop spans 15 amino acids. DNA of the CDR3: TGTGCCAGCAGCTTTGAGGGGGGGCCAGTCGCGACCCAGTACTTC. This encodes CASSFEGGPVATQYF.

The CDR3 DNA follows: TGTGCCAGCAGCTCTTGGAGTAGCGGGGGACAGGAGTTCTTC. Translation gives CASSSWSSGGQEFF. V gene TRBV7-9 combines with J gene TRBJ2-1; TRBD2 might be the D (9 bases). Per the germline V gene, CDR1 is SEHNR and CDR2 is FQNEAQ (reference sequence). The CDR3 totals 14 residues. Deletions cut 4 bases from V and 14 bases from J, with 21 bases between.

The chain joins TRBV30 to TRBJ1-5; TRBD1 is a possible D gene (5 bases). Germline CDR1 reads GTSNPN; CDR2 reads SVGIG (reference sequence). This CDR3 is 15 amino acids long. Trimming removed 2 bases at V and 6 bases at J, with 17 bases between. The chain's CDR3 is CAWSMTRVGGQPQHF. CDR3 coding DNA: TGTGCCTGGAGTATGACGAGGGTGGGGGGTCAGCCCCAGCATTTT.

The chain employs TRBV20-1 and TRBJ2-7; D not certain. Germline V gives CDR1 DFQATT, CDR2 SNEGSKA (reference sequence). CDR3 length: 11 residues. The ends were cut back, 4 bases at V and 4 bases at J, with 8 bases in the middle. The CDR3 region has the DNA TGCAGTGCTAATATTGAGTACGAGCAGTACTTC. This codes for CSANIEYEQYF.

V is TRBV7-2 and J is TRBJ1-2, with D perhaps TRBD1 (5 bases). Germline V gene lookup returns CDR1 SGHTA and CDR2 FQGNSA. Deletions cut 11 bases from V and 6 bases from J, with 16 bases between. This CDR3 is built from 12 residues. As DNA, the CDR3 is TGTGCCCTACAGGCGGGATTCGATGGCTACACCTTC. Translated, it gives CALQAGFDGYTF.